Here is one TCR beta chain with its context. Its antigen remains unknown. Only in-frame clones appear in the TCRdb table, and some are missing; sequencing was by immunoSEQ multiplex PCR. Of hundreds of thousands of clones in the sample, 80% to 90% were seen once. This sample was taken from a study of Ad26.COV2.S vaccination and SARS-CoV-2 variants. As for the study in general: As a participant in COV1001, the donor was in the Ad26.COV2.S trial arm. Study-wide points: It is possible that the TCR breadth and depth analyses underestimated the total T cell responses. Participants in the vaccine arm had higher spike-specific TCR breadth; placebo recipients had lower.

Sample treatment: 15 to 20 received Ad26.COV2.S at low or high dose, single or two shots; 5 received placebo; per-sample allocation not given. At day 63 after the first vaccine or placebo injection, samples were drawn. An Ad26 vector expressing Wuhan-strain SARS-CoV-2 spike constituted the vaccine. V was shortened by 5 bases and J by 4 bases, with 18 bases between the two germline ends. From germline, CDR1 is MNHEY and CDR2 SMNVEV (reference sequence). CDR3 size: 16 residues. This receptor was identified in a person between 18 and 59 years old who received the Ad26.COV2.S COVID-19 vaccine or a placebo. This specimen was peripheral blood, taken in a trial of Ad26.COV2.S vaccine versus placebo. J is TRBJ1-5 and V is TRBV27, with TRBD1 as a possible D gene (6 bases). The CDR3 reads CASSRWGGRENQPQHF. CDR3 in DNA: TGTGCCAGCAGTCGGTGGGGGGGGCGAGAGAATCAGCCCCAGCATTTT.